The source of this TCR beta chain is a study of beta chain features in type 1 diabetes. Study-wide context: Researchers looked at over 100,000,000 sorted cells across all samples.

Broader study findings: Possibly, sequencing cDNA over-represented cells that had high TCR expression levels.

In its sample, this clone was seen a few times. Antigen unknown. The germline gives CDR1 KGHSH, CDR2 LQKENI. Germline trimming cut 5 bases from V and 2 bases from J; bases unmatched to any gene: 8. CDR3 length: 15 residues. The investigators reverse transcribed all of the isolated RNA, so they sequenced expressed TCRB transcripts. Produced via immunoSEQ multiplex PCR; TCRdb's table is partial and in-frame only. This table has about 400,000 clones, about 12% appearing once. J is TRBJ1-2 and V is TRBV18, with 7 bases matching TRBD1. The sequenced sample consisted of naive CD4+ T cells from blood. The receptor's source is a man aged 18 to 30 in good health. This chain's CDR3 is CASSARQGQNYGYTF. The CDR3 DNA reads TGTGCCAGCTCAGCAAGACAGGGCCAAAACTATGGCTACACCTTC.